These T cell receptor beta chains were read from a single sample in a study of immune heterogeneity within non-small cell lung tumors. TCRdb analysed the multiplex PCR reads with MiXCR anew, one entry per CDR3 protein. The sample has roughly 13,000 distinct CDR3 sequences, about 25% seen once. The specimen was lung tumor tissue. Receptors originate from a man between 50 and 59 years old with non-small cell lung cancer. CDR3s include the opening cysteine and the closing phenylalanine or tryptophan. Fields, in order: CDR3 length, J gene, D gene, V gene, clone size, CDR3 DNA, CDR3 protein. The D gene is left open where the match is weak. Only some rows state a clone size, as once, few, many or a class for expanded clones.

CDR3 length: 15; J gene: TRBJ2-1; D gene: TRBD2; V gene: TRBV24-1; clone size: many; CDR3 DNA: TGTGCCACCAAACGGACTAGCGGGGCCAACGATGAGCAGTTCTTC; CDR3 protein: CATKRTSGANDEQFF
CDR3 length: 17; J gene: TRBJ2-7; D gene: NA; V gene: TRBV6-2/TRBV6-3; clone size: medium-sized; CDR3 DNA: TGTGCCAGCAGTCCCTCTTGGGCCCGGGCGGGATCCTACGAGCAGTACTTC; CDR3 protein: CASSPSWARAGSYEQYF
CDR3 length: 13; J gene: TRBJ2-3; D gene: NA; V gene: TRBV18; clone size: few; CDR3 DNA: TGTGCCAGCTCACCACCGGAGACAGATACGCAGTATTTT; CDR3 protein: CASSPPETDTQYF
CDR3 length: 15; J gene: TRBJ1-1; D gene: NA; V gene: TRBV12-3/TRBV12-4; clone size: many; CDR3 DNA: TGTGCCAGCAGTTTAACAGCAACCACGAACACTGAAGCTTTCTTT; CDR3 protein: CASSLTATTNTEAFF
CDR3 length: 16; J gene: TRBJ1-1; D gene: TRBD1; V gene: TRBV25-1; clone size: many; CDR3 DNA: TGTGCCAGCAGTGAATCGACAGGGGGCCCGAACACTGAAGCTTTCTTT; CDR3 protein: CASSESTGGPNTEAFF
CDR3 length: 17; J gene: TRBJ1-4; D gene: NA; V gene: TRBV12-5; clone size: many; CDR3 DNA: TGTGCTAGTGGTTTGCTGCCGGGGAGGGGTAGGGGGGAAAAACTGTTTTTT; CDR3 protein: CASGLLPGRGRGEKLFF
CDR3 length: 13; J gene: TRBJ2-7; D gene: TRBD1; V gene: TRBV4-2; clone size: many; CDR3 DNA: TGTGCCAGCGGACAGGAACTAAACTACGAGCAGTACTTC; CDR3 protein: CASGQELNYEQYF
CDR3 length: 14; J gene: TRBJ2-1; D gene: TRBD2; V gene: TRBV20-1; clone size: medium-sized; CDR3 DNA: TGCAGTGCTTTAGTTAGCGGGTCTTACAATGAGCAGTTCTTC; CDR3 protein: CSALVSGSYNEQFF
CDR3 length: 15; J gene: TRBJ2-3; D gene: NA; V gene: TRBV27; clone size: NA; CDR3 DNA: TGTACCAGCACTTTAAACGTCGATGGGTCAGATACGCAGTATTTT; CDR3 protein: CTSTLNVDGSDTQYF
CDR3 length: 14; J gene: TRBJ1-6; D gene: TRBD1; V gene: TRBV7-6; clone size: NA; CDR3 DNA: TGTGCCAGCAGCTCGGGACAGGGTGTTTCACCCCTCCACTTT; CDR3 protein: CASSSGQGVSPLHF
CDR3 length: 17; J gene: TRBJ2-3; D gene: NA; V gene: TRBV4-2; clone size: medium-sized; CDR3 DNA: TGTGCCAGCAGCCAGACGGGGCGGGTTGCTAGCACAGATACGCAGTATTTT; CDR3 protein: CASSQTGRVASTDTQYF
CDR3 length: 15; J gene: TRBJ1-5; D gene: NA; V gene: TRBV5-6; clone size: NA; CDR3 DNA: TGTGCCAGCAGCTTGAGTTCGGTGAGCAATCAGCCCCAGCATTTT; CDR3 protein: CASSLSSVSNQPQHF
CDR3 length: 16; J gene: TRBJ1-1; D gene: NA; V gene: TRBV20-1; clone size: many; CDR3 DNA: TGCAGTGCGGGAAGTACAGGGCTCGGCCGGAACACTGAAGCTTTCTTT; CDR3 protein: CSAGSTGLGRNTEAFF
CDR3 length: 15; J gene: TRBJ2-3; D gene: NA; V gene: TRBV4-2; clone size: NA; CDR3 DNA: TGTGCCAGCAGCCAAGAGGCTAGCTTGACAGATACGCAGTATTTT; CDR3 protein: CASSQEASLTDTQYF
CDR3 length: 14; J gene: TRBJ2-1; D gene: TRBD2; V gene: TRBV2; clone size: many; CDR3 DNA: TGTGCCAGTAGCGGGGGGGCCATACGGAATGAGCAGTTCTTC; CDR3 protein: CASSGGAIRNEQFF
CDR3 length: 12; J gene: TRBJ2-2; D gene: TRBD1; V gene: TRBV12-3/TRBV12-4; clone size: many; CDR3 DNA: TGTGCCAGCAGTTTAACAGGGGTCGAGCTGTTTTTT; CDR3 protein: CASSLTGVELFF
CDR3 length: 14; J gene: TRBJ2-1; D gene: TRBD2; V gene: TRBV28; clone size: medium-sized; CDR3 DNA: TGTGCCAGCAAGCGGGAGCGAGCCTACAATGAGCAGTTCTTC; CDR3 protein: CASKRERAYNEQFF
CDR3 length: 13; J gene: TRBJ1-2; D gene: NA; V gene: TRBV2; clone size: medium-sized; CDR3 DNA: TGTGCCAGCAGCCCGGACAGTGGCTATGGCTACACCTTC; CDR3 protein: CASSPDSGYGYTF
CDR3 length: 14; J gene: TRBJ2-5; D gene: NA; V gene: TRBV14; clone size: NA; CDR3 DNA: TGTGCCAGCAGCCCGATCGGCACAAAAGAGACCCAGTACTTC; CDR3 protein: CASSPIGTKETQYF
CDR3 length: 15; J gene: TRBJ1-1; D gene: NA; V gene: TRBV4-1; clone size: NA; CDR3 DNA: TGCGCCAGCAGCCAAGATTGGCGAGGGGACACTGAAGCTTTCTTT; CDR3 protein: CASSQDWRGDTEAFF
CDR3 length: 15; J gene: TRBJ2-5; D gene: TRBD2; V gene: TRBV19; clone size: NA; CDR3 DNA: TGTGCCAGTAGTAGTGGGGGGGACGGACAAGAGACCCAGTACTTC; CDR3 protein: CASSSGGDGQETQYF
CDR3 length: 16; J gene: TRBJ2-1; D gene: NA; V gene: TRBV4-1; clone size: few; CDR3 DNA: TGCGCCAGCAGCCAAGATTTTCACGGGAGCGCCAATGAGCAGTTCTTC; CDR3 protein: CASSQDFHGSANEQFF
CDR3 length: 14; J gene: TRBJ2-3; D gene: NA; V gene: TRBV6-4; clone size: many; CDR3 DNA: TGTGCCAGCAGTGAAATAGGGGGCACAGATACGCAGTATTTT; CDR3 protein: CASSEIGGTDTQYF
CDR3 length: 16; J gene: TRBJ2-7; D gene: TRBD2; V gene: TRBV5-6; clone size: few; CDR3 DNA: TGTGCCAGCAGCTTTTTGGGTAGCGGGGGAAGGCACGAGCAGTACTTC; CDR3 protein: CASSFLGSGGRHEQYF
CDR3 length: 16; J gene: TRBJ2-7; D gene: NA; V gene: TRBV19; clone size: many; CDR3 DNA: TGTGCCAGTAGGAAGGGAGGAGGAGTTAACTCCTACGAGCAGTACTTC; CDR3 protein: CASRKGGGVNSYEQYF
CDR3 length: 13; J gene: TRBJ2-2; D gene: TRBD1; V gene: TRBV19; clone size: many; CDR3 DNA: TGTGCCAGTAGTTCACAGGGGTCCGGGGAGCTGTTTTTT; CDR3 protein: CASSSQGSGELFF
CDR3 length: 13; J gene: TRBJ1-5; D gene: TRBD1; V gene: TRBV12-3/TRBV12-4; clone size: many; CDR3 DNA: TGTGCCAGCAGTCTTACAGGGGGACAGCCCCAGCATTTT; CDR3 protein: CASSLTGGQPQHF
CDR3 length: 15; J gene: TRBJ2-2; D gene: NA; V gene: TRBV30; clone size: NA; CDR3 DNA: TGTGCCTGGAGTGTATCCTTCCTAACTTTCGGGGAGCTGTTTTTT; CDR3 protein: CAWSVSFLTFGELFF
CDR3 length: 13; J gene: TRBJ1-2; D gene: NA; V gene: TRBV18; clone size: many; CDR3 DNA: TGTGCCAGCTCACCGGACAAGAACTATGGCTACACCTTC; CDR3 protein: CASSPDKNYGYTF
CDR3 length: 14; J gene: TRBJ2-2; D gene: NA; V gene: TRBV20-1; clone size: many; CDR3 DNA: TGCAGTGCTTCCTCTACTAGGAACACCGGGGAGCTGTTTTTT; CDR3 protein: CSASSTRNTGELFF
CDR3 length: 17; J gene: TRBJ2-2; D gene: TRBD1; V gene: TRBV19; clone size: medium-sized; CDR3 DNA: TGTGCCAGTAGATATATGGGTGGCAGGGGGCTCTCCGGGGAGCTGTTTTTT; CDR3 protein: CASRYMGGRGLSGELFF
CDR3 length: 14; J gene: TRBJ2-3; D gene: NA; V gene: TRBV5-1; clone size: many; CDR3 DNA: TGCGCCAGCTCCAACGGGCGGCACACAGATACGCAGTATTTT; CDR3 protein: CASSNGRHTDTQYF
CDR3 length: 12; J gene: TRBJ1-2; D gene: NA; V gene: TRBV20-1; clone size: medium-sized; CDR3 DNA: TGCAGGGCGGGGGGGGGCGCGTTCGGCTACACCTTC; CDR3 protein: CRAGGGAFGYTF
CDR3 length: 12; J gene: TRBJ1-1; D gene: NA; V gene: TRBV29-1; clone size: few; CDR3 DNA: TGCAGCGTTGGCGGACTGGACACTGAAGCTTTCTTT; CDR3 protein: CSVGGLDTEAFF
CDR3 length: 14; J gene: TRBJ2-1; D gene: NA; V gene: TRBV11-3; clone size: many; CDR3 DNA: TGTGCCAGCAGCTTAGATTTTCGGGCCCCCCAACAGTTCTTC; CDR3 protein: CASSLDFRAPQQFF
CDR3 length: 12; J gene: TRBJ2-4; D gene: NA; V gene: TRBV11-2; clone size: few; CDR3 DNA: TGTGCCAGCAGTGTTGGTGGAAACATTCAGTACTTC; CDR3 protein: CASSVGGNIQYF
CDR3 length: 15; J gene: TRBJ2-3; D gene: TRBD2; V gene: TRBV10-1; clone size: NA; CDR3 DNA: TGCGCCAGCAGTGAGGGGACTAGCGACACAGATACGCAGTATTTT; CDR3 protein: CASSEGTSDTDTQYF
CDR3 length: 14; J gene: TRBJ2-2; D gene: NA; V gene: TRBV7-2; clone size: many; CDR3 DNA: TGTGCCAGCAGCCCTAGGGGGGGGGTCGGGGAGCTGTTTTTT; CDR3 protein: CASSPRGGVGELFF
CDR3 length: 15; J gene: TRBJ1-6; D gene: NA; V gene: TRBV15; clone size: many; CDR3 DNA: TGTGCCACCAGCAGAGAGGGAGACGCGGGGTCACCCCTCCACTTT; CDR3 protein: CATSREGDAGSPLHF
CDR3 length: 16; J gene: TRBJ2-3; D gene: NA; V gene: TRBV11-1; clone size: many; CDR3 DNA: TGTGCCAGCAGCTTAGCGGCTAGCGTCTACACAGATACGCAGTATTTT; CDR3 protein: CASSLAASVYTDTQYF
CDR3 length: 15; J gene: TRBJ2-1; D gene: NA; V gene: TRBV20-1; clone size: medium-sized; CDR3 DNA: TGCAGTGCGATTAGCGGAGACACCTCCTACAATGAGCAGTTCTTC; CDR3 protein: CSAISGDTSYNEQFF
CDR3 length: 15; J gene: TRBJ1-4; D gene: NA; V gene: TRBV5-1; clone size: many; CDR3 DNA: TGCGCCAGCAGCCTAATAGGGGCAGCGAACGAAAAACTGTTTTTT; CDR3 protein: CASSLIGAANEKLFF
CDR3 length: 14; J gene: TRBJ1-1; D gene: TRBD1; V gene: TRBV5-8; clone size: medium-sized; CDR3 DNA: TGTGCCAGCAGCCTCGGACAGGCGAACACTGAAGCTTTCTTT; CDR3 protein: CASSLGQANTEAFF
CDR3 length: 14; J gene: TRBJ1-4; D gene: TRBD1; V gene: TRBV5-1; clone size: many; CDR3 DNA: TGCGCCAGCAGCCGACAGGGTCTCAATGAAAAACTGTTTTTT; CDR3 protein: CASSRQGLNEKLFF
CDR3 length: 13; J gene: TRBJ2-2; D gene: NA; V gene: TRBV3-1; clone size: many; CDR3 DNA: TGTGCCAGCAGCAAAGTAGGATCCGGGGAGCTGTTTTTT; CDR3 protein: CASSKVGSGELFF
CDR3 length: 16; J gene: TRBJ1-3; D gene: TRBD1; V gene: TRBV19; clone size: many; CDR3 DNA: TGTGCCAGTAGTAGGGGACAGGGTTCGTCTGGAAACACCATATATTTT; CDR3 protein: CASSRGQGSSGNTIYF
CDR3 length: 16; J gene: TRBJ2-1; D gene: TRBD2; V gene: TRBV10-3; clone size: few; CDR3 DNA: TGTGCCATCAGTGACTTGACTAGCGGGAGAAGGAATGAGCAGTTCTTC; CDR3 protein: CAISDLTSGRRNEQFF
CDR3 length: 17; J gene: TRBJ1-3; D gene: NA; V gene: TRBV6-1; clone size: medium-sized; CDR3 DNA: TGTGCCAGCAGTGAAAGGCAGATCACAAGCTCTGGAAACACCATATATTTT; CDR3 protein: CASSERQITSSGNTIYF
CDR3 length: 16; J gene: TRBJ1-5; D gene: NA; V gene: TRBV18; clone size: many; CDR3 DNA: TGTGCCAGCTCACCACGGGCAGGGGAGGGCAATCAGCCCCAGCATTTT; CDR3 protein: CASSPRAGEGNQPQHF
CDR3 length: 13; J gene: TRBJ1-4; D gene: TRBD1; V gene: TRBV2; clone size: many; CDR3 DNA: TGTGCCAGCCGACAGGGGAAAAATGAAAAACTGTTTTTT; CDR3 protein: CASRQGKNEKLFF
CDR3 length: 15; J gene: TRBJ1-2; D gene: NA; V gene: TRBV3-1; clone size: many; CDR3 DNA: TGTGCCAGCAGCCCAGGAGGGGGGGGAAGCTATGGCTACACCTTC; CDR3 protein: CASSPGGGGSYGYTF
CDR3 length: 13; J gene: TRBJ2-7; D gene: TRBD1; V gene: TRBV20-1; clone size: NA; CDR3 DNA: TGCAGCTGTGGCGGACAGGTGTATTACGAGCAGTACTTC; CDR3 protein: CSCGGQVYYEQYF
CDR3 length: 12; J gene: TRBJ2-3; D gene: NA; V gene: TRBV7-9; clone size: many; CDR3 DNA: TGTGCCAGCAGCTCCCAGACCCCGACGCAGTATTTT; CDR3 protein: CASSSQTPTQYF
CDR3 length: 18; J gene: TRBJ2-5; D gene: TRBD2; V gene: TRBV27; clone size: NA; CDR3 DNA: TGTGCCAGCAGTTTACCCACTAGACTAGCGGGAGCGACGGAGACCCAGTACTTC; CDR3 protein: CASSLPTRLAGATETQYF
CDR3 length: 16; J gene: TRBJ2-5; D gene: TRBD1; V gene: TRBV5-1; clone size: NA; CDR3 DNA: TGCGCCAGCAGCTTAGCCCCCGGGACAGGGGAAGAGACCCAGTACTTC; CDR3 protein: CASSLAPGTGEETQYF
CDR3 length: 15; J gene: TRBJ2-7; D gene: TRBD1; V gene: TRBV7-2; clone size: many; CDR3 DNA: TGTGCCAGCAGCCGACAGGGCGGGCCGTCCTACGAGCAGTACTTC; CDR3 protein: CASSRQGGPSYEQYF
CDR3 length: 14; J gene: TRBJ2-5; D gene: NA; V gene: TRBV2; clone size: few; CDR3 DNA: TGTGCCAGCAGTGATGCCGGCGTTAAAGAGACCCAGTACTTC; CDR3 protein: CASSDAGVKETQYF
CDR3 length: 18; J gene: TRBJ2-2; D gene: TRBD2; V gene: TRBV6-6; clone size: medium-sized; CDR3 DNA: TGTGCCAGCAGTTACTCCGGACTAGCGGGGCAGAACACCGGGGAGCTGTTTTTT; CDR3 protein: CASSYSGLAGQNTGELFF
CDR3 length: 12; J gene: TRBJ1-5; D gene: NA; V gene: TRBV28; clone size: NA; CDR3 DNA: TGTGCCAGCAGTTTACCCCGATTGCCCCAGCATTTT; CDR3 protein: CASSLPRLPQHF
CDR3 length: 15; J gene: TRBJ2-3; D gene: NA; V gene: TRBV6-2/TRBV6-3; clone size: NA; CDR3 DNA: TGTGCCACGAGGGAAGAGGGGGTTAAATATGATACGCAGTATTTT; CDR3 protein: CATREEGVKYDTQYF